This T cell receptor beta chain was sequenced for a study of T cells in localized non-small cell lung cancer. Profiling relied on immunoSEQ multiplex PCR, and the TCRdb table lists in-frame clones only, not all of them. The data show some 3,500 clones, about 29% seen once. This clone was seen a handful of times. What it binds is not known. Broader study findings: The highest T cell clonality was in uninvolved adjacent lung, above tumor. Blood T cell density predicted longer survival; adjacent-lung clonality, shorter.

Germline V gene sequence: CDR1 SGDLS, CDR2 YYNGEE. This CDR3 region has 15 residues. Trimming removed 5 bases from V and 8 bases from J, with 19 bases in between. This clonotype was obtained from a man aged 35-75 years with stage I lung adenocarcinoma. The V call is TRBV9, the J call TRBJ2-2; D not resolved. Sample: lung tumor tissue, taken before any cancer treatment. CDR3 residues: CASRPAITDRGELFF. For the CDR3, the DNA is TGTGCCAGCAGACCGGCCATTACCGACCGGGGGGAGCTGTTTTTT.